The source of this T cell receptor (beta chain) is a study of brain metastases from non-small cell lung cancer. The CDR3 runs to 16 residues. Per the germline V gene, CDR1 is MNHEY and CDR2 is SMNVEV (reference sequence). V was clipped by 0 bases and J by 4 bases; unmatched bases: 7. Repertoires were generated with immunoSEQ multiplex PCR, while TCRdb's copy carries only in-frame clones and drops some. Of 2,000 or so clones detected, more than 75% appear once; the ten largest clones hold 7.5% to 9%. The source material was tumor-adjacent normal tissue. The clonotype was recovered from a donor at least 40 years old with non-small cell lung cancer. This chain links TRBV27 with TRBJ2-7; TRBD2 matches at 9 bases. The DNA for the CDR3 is TGTGCCAGCAGTTTATCACTAGCGGGTTCACTTTACGAGCAGTACTTC. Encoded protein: CASSLSLAGSLYEQYF.